These 2 T cell receptor beta chains were sequenced from one sample in a study of response to subunit inactivated influenza vaccine. Each CDR3 protein is one row after TCRdb ran MiXCR on the RT-PCR reads. Counted here are roughly 520,000 distinct CDR3 sequences, 25% occurring once; the ten biggest clones make up approximately 2%. Sequencing was performed on CD4+ T cells sorted from PBMCs, taken more than 4 days after vaccination. These receptors were collected from a man in his forties or fifties who received an inactivated influenza vaccine.

The rearrangement links TRBV4-2 to TRBJ2-5; D ambiguous. Trimming took 0 bases from V and 1 from J, leaving 15 bases between them. In germline, CDR1 is LGHNA, CDR2 YNFKEQ. CDR3 length: 17 amino acids. In DNA form, the CDR3 reads TGTGCCAGCAGCCAAGATATACGCGGCAGAATCCAAGAGACCCAGTACTTC. Translation: CASSQDIRGRIQETQYF.

J is TRBJ1-5 and V is TRBV6-2 or TRBV6-3; D remains ambiguous. This CDR3 is built from 15 residues. Deletions cut 6 bases from V and 0 bases from J, with 12 bases between. CDR1 and CDR2 (germline): MNHEY, SVGEGT. The CDR3 loop is CASSFEELSNQPQHF. The DNA of the CDR3 is TGTGCCAGCAGCTTCGAGGAGCTTAGCAATCAGCCCCAGCATTTT.